A selection of T cell receptor beta chains follows, all from one sample in a study of T cell responses to AZD1222 COVID-19 vaccine. Sequencing used immunoSEQ multiplex PCR; TCRdb keeps in-frame clones, though not all of them. The repertoire has around 150,000 clones, about nine tenths of them found once; the top ten carry approximately 3%. Sequenced material: peripheral blood, taken 28 days after the second AZD1222 dose. The receptor set was obtained from an adult who received the AZD1222 COVID-19 vaccine. Both conserved end residues are trimmed from each CDR3.

cdr3_aa,v_call
ASSIFRTSGYNEQF,TRBV19
ASSPSLAARDTQY,TRBV18
SASSRTYEQY,TRBV20-1
ASSQGISMNTEAF,TRBV3-1/TRBV3-2
ASSETPSQADTQY,TRBV6-1
ASSDSMNTEAF,TRBV6-1
ASSQVPYNEQF,TRBV3-1/TRBV3-2
SARTGNLGG,TRBV20-1
ASSHSDYEQY,TRBV18
ATSKADYGYT,TRBV15
ASSRGLGTEAF,TRBV27
ASSLITRSSTGELF,TRBV5-1
ASSPPAGGNEQF,TRBV18
ASSVASGRANTQY,TRBV10-2
ASKREALSYEQY,TRBV19
ATSRDKGESYGYT,TRBV15
ASSLSSSNTGEQY,TRBV27
ASSPGLAAPSYNEQF,TRBV3-1/TRBV3-2
ASSEGFGGSPDTQY,TRBV6-1
ASSLVGDRGSYEQY,TRBV5-4
ASGRRTENNQPQH,TRBV27
ASSRTRNQPQH,TRBV6-5
ASSPGGVTDTQY,TRBV11-1
ASRFLAGGPSGELF,TRBV5-4
AWTSSGSYNEQF,TRBV30
ASSEGAVRANVLT,TRBV2
ASSIALGSSYEQY,TRBV19
AWSDGTGDQTQY,TRBV30
ASSFAGEQF,TRBV11-2
ASSPYDRGGYNEQF,TRBV7-8
SASGSGRVSYNEQF,TRBV20-1
ASSLDSDISLYT,TRBV7-2
ASSTGVFNYGYT,TRBV2
ASSPGWGDYGYT,TRBV25-1
ASSLGGGSNIQY,TRBV5-4
ASSLGKYGYT,TRBV28
ASRSGQPSGNTIY,TRBV6-5
ASSAPIGLARGVYEQY,TRBV25-1
ASSQFLRGNQPQH,TRBV16
ASSRESGTGGNTIY,TRBV5-1
ASSFPGTGVDTQY,TRBV5-1
ASSVEGYGYT,TRBV9
ASSLAPTSGRAGYNEQF,TRBV5-1
ASSFLTSGRGNEQF,TRBV21-1
ASSGAAGQF,TRBV5-1